This TCR beta chain is drawn from a study of neoadjuvant nivolumab and ipilimumab in lung cancer. Study-level background: Nivolumab 3 mg/kg was given days 1, 15 and 29, plus ipilimumab 1 mg/kg day 1 in combination.

Broader study findings: From pretherapy to surgery, tumor richness and clonality rose with dual therapy. TCR richness and clonality were higher in tumors than adjacent uninvolved lung.

Worth noting for this clone: Its antigen is not identified.

Measured with immunoSEQ multiplex PCR; TCRdb has only the in-frame clones, and not every one. This sample has about 20,000 clones, with around 77% found just once. CDR3 size: 15 residues. The V gene's germline CDR1 is SGHKS and CDR2 YYEKEE (reference sequence). V shed 2 bases and J shed 0 bases, with 11 bases lying between them. Sequenced material: tumor tissue, taken after neoadjuvant nivolumab, alone or with ipilimumab, at or shortly before surgery. V is TRBV5-5 and J is TRBJ1-2; D remains unclear. The sequence derives from an adult with non-small cell lung cancer. The CDR3 DNA reads TGTGCCAGCAGCTTAGATATAAAGCCTAACTATGGCTACACCTTC. Encoded protein: CASSLDIKPNYGYTF.